The source of this T cell receptor (beta chain) is a study of blood T cells in healthy people across ages. Study-wide results and caveats: The diversity estimates, figures obtained from one million T cells, were considered underestimates. Donor CMV status was unknown, possibly confounding expanded clonotype changes. A strong correlation was seen between TCR beta diversity and naive T cell percentage.

This clonotype has a handful of counts. Antigen unknown. The germline CDR1 and CDR2 sequences are DFQATT and SNEGSKA (reference sequence). The CDR3 loop spans 16 amino acids. J was trimmed by 1 base and V by 1 base; bases with no gene match: 4. A second PCR, run for about 6 to 11 cycles, used a sample-barcoded 5' primer plus a J-beta primer mix. TCRdb called the 5' RACE reads again in MiXCR, with one record for every CDR3 protein. The repertoire consists of around 620,000 distinct CDR3 sequences, with 27% occurring once and the leading ten covering less than 20%. The genes are TRBV20-1 and TRBJ1-1; 12 nucleotides line up with TRBD1. This TCR came from a woman between 70 and 85 years old in good health. Sequenced material: blood. The CDR3 nucleotides read TGCAGTGCTAGAGTAGGGACAGGGGGCCCGAACACTGAAGCTTTCTTT. Amino acids: CSARVGTGGPNTEAFF.